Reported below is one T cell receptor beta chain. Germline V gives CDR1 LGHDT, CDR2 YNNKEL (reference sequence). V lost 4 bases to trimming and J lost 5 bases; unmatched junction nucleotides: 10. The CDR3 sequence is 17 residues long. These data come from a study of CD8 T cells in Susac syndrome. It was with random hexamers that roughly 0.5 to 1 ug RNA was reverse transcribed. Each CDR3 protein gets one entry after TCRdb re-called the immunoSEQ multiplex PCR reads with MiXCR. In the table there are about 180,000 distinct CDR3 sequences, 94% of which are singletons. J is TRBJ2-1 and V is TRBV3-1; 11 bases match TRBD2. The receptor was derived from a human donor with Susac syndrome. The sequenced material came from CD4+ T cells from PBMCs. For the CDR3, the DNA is TGTGCCAGCAGCCGGCTAGCGGGGGGCCCCGGAGACAATGAGCAGTTCTTC. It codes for CASSRLAGGPGDNEQFF.